Listed here are 30 T cell receptor beta chains from one sample, sequenced in a study of CD8 T cells in Susac syndrome. With random hexamers, reverse transcription was performed on roughly 0.5 to 1 ug of RNA. From the immunoSEQ multiplex PCR reads, TCRdb called clonotypes with MiXCR, one entry per CDR3 protein. The data show roughly 130,000 distinct CDR3 sequences, roughly 94% seen once. Sequenced input: CD4+ T cells from PBMCs. The source of these receptors is a human donor with multiple sclerosis.

The chain joins TRBV5-1 to TRBJ2-5; TRBD2 might be the D (6 bases). V gave up 4 bases and J gave up 2 bases, with 12 bases separating them. The CDR3 is 14 residues long. Germline CDR1 and CDR2: SGHRS and YFSETQ. CDR3 nucleotide sequence: TGCGCCAGCAGCCCCGGGACTTCACAAGAGACCCAGTACTTC. The encoded protein is CASSPGTSQETQYF.

The genes are TRBV14 and TRBJ2-1; D is perhaps TRBD2 (5 bases). CDR1 is SGHDN, CDR2 FVKESK, per germline. Trimming removed 3 bases from V and 6 bases from J, with 9 bases in between. The CDR3 is 13 residues long. The CDR3 DNA is TGTGCCAGCAGCCATCCGGGGATCAATGAGCAGTTCTTC. Translation: CASSHPGINEQFF.

The J gene is TRBJ2-5, the V gene TRBV18; possible D gene TRBD2, 6 bases. The CDR3 loop spans 14 amino acids. Trimming left V 0 bases short and J 10 bases short, with 15 bases between. Germline V gene data show CDR1 as KGHSH and CDR2 as LQKENI. CDR3 in amino acids: CASSPPQGRTIQYF. CDR3 coding DNA: TGTGCCAGCTCACCACCGCAAGGCCGGACTATCCAGTACTTC. The variable domain in full, with the rest retrieved from reference TRBV18 and TRBJ2-5, is NAGVMQNPRHLVRRRGQEARLRCSPMKGHSHVYWYRQLPEEGLKFMVYLQKENIIDESGMPKERFSAEFPKEGPSILRIQQVVRGDSAAYFCASSPPQGRTIQYFGPGTRLLVL.

The chain is built from TRBV30 and TRBJ1-1; 9 bases align to TRBD1. The ends lost 2 bases at V and 4 bases at J; junction bases unmatched: 2. This CDR3 comprises 13 residues. The germline CDR1 and CDR2 sequences are GTSNPN and SVGIG (reference sequence). CDR3 region: CAWSRGQGTEAFF. The CDR3 DNA is TGTGCCTGGAGTAGGGGACAGGGCACTGAAGCTTTCTTT.

The rearrangement links TRBV12-3 or TRBV12-4 to TRBJ2-2; 11 bases are a match to TRBD2. CDR3 length: 15 residues. V shed 6 bases, J shed 6 bases, and the junction held 6 bases outside the gene matches. The CDR3 DNA sequence: TGTGCCAGCAGCCCCCTAGCGGGGGGCGCCGGGGAGCTGTTTTTT. Protein product: CASSPLAGGAGELFF.

This sequence joins TRBV12-3 or TRBV12-4 and TRBJ1-1, with D perhaps matching TRBD1 (5 bases). This CDR3 has 16 amino acids. The germline V and J ends were trimmed by 5 bases and 5 bases, with 21 bases remaining between them. For the CDR3, the DNA is TGTGCCAGCAGTCCACGGGGCAGGAGGATTGGGACTGAAGCTTTCTTT. It specifies CASSPRGRRIGTEAFF.

The rearrangement uses TRBV30 and TRBJ2-5, with TRBD2 matching 8 bases. This CDR3 has 11 amino acids. The junction had 2 bases not matched to a gene; V was cut back by 4 bases and J by 7 bases. In germline, CDR1 is GTSNPN, CDR2 SVGIG (reference sequence). DNA for the CDR3: TGTGCCTGGACCCGGGAGGGGACCCAGTACTTC. Encoded protein: CAWTREGTQYF.

The chain is built from TRBV3-1 and TRBJ2-1; 7 nucleotides align to TRBD2. CDR1 and CDR2 from the germline V gene are LGHDT and YNNKEL (reference sequence). The CDR3 has 17 residues. Trimming removed 4 bases from V and 5 bases from J; junction bases left unmatched: 14. CDR3 DNA: TGTGCCAGCAGCCCCGGCGGCGGGAGAAGTCGTAACAATGAGCAGTTCTTC. This gives the protein CASSPGGGRSRNNEQFF.

The chain is built from TRBV5-1 and TRBJ1-1; 12 nucleotides line up with TRBD1. Germline CDR1 is SGHRS and CDR2 is YFSETQ. This CDR3 is 15 amino acids long. The junction had 4 bases not matched to a gene; V was cut back by 0 bases and J by 7 bases. In nucleotides, the CDR3 is TGCGCCAGCAGCTTGGGGGACAGGGGGCGGATTGAAGCTTTCTTT. Protein sequence: CASSLGDRGRIEAFF.

The chain carries TRBV30 and TRBJ1-1; TRBD1 matches at 7 bases. CDR3 length: 15 amino acids. V trimming: 2 bases; J trimming: 0 bases; junction bases outside the gene matches: 6. Germline values: CDR1 GTSNPN, CDR2 SVGIG (reference sequence). The DNA for the CDR3 is TGTGCCTGGAGTTCACAGGGGTGGATGAACACTGAAGCTTTCTTT. Its translation is CAWSSQGWMNTEAFF.

V usage is TRBV12-3 or TRBV12-4 and J usage is TRBJ1-3, with a tentative D call TRBD1 (5 bases). V lost 11 bases and J lost 2, with 31 bases in between. The CDR3 sequence is 19 residues long. The CDR3 region is CAGYGSSGRRGAAGNTIYF. The CDR3 DNA sequence: TGTGCCGGCTACGGTAGCTCTGGGCGTCGAGGGGCAGCTGGAAACACCATATATTTT.

This clonotype was seen just once. The chain recombines TRBV10-3 with TRBJ2-1; maybe TRBD2 (5 bases). Germline V gene data show CDR1 as ENHRY and CDR2 as SYGVKD. The CDR3 runs to 15 residues. V lost 3 bases and J 8 bases, leaving 17 bases between the germline ends. CDR3 loop: CAISDKVFGIDEQFF. The CDR3 bases are TGTGCCATCAGTGATAAGGTTTTCGGGATCGATGAGCAGTTCTTC.

J is TRBJ2-2 and V is TRBV24-1; no clear D. Trimming stripped 0 bases from V and 6 bases from J, with 7 bases between. The V gene's germline CDR1 is KGHDR and CDR2 SFDVKD. The CDR3 contains 14 residues. CDR3 region: CATSDLNDPGELFF. The CDR3 nucleotides are TGTGCCACCAGTGATTTGAATGATCCCGGGGAGCTGTTTTTT.

The chain is built from TRBV6-5 and TRBJ1-1; D call uncertain. The V gene lost 4 bases and the J gene lost 0 bases, with 12 bases spanning the gap. Germline V gives CDR1 MNHEY, CDR2 SVGAGI. The CDR3 spans 15 residues. The CDR3 region has the DNA TGTGCCAGCAGTTCCCCCAGCAGCATGAACACTGAAGCTTTCTTT. Protein product: CASSSPSSMNTEAFF.

The gene calls are TRBV5-1 and TRBJ2-2, with D tentatively TRBD1 (6 bases). The CDR3 is 18 amino acids. V shed 0 bases and J shed 0 bases, with 15 bases lying between them. Germline V gene sequence: CDR1 SGHRS, CDR2 YFSETQ. The CDR3 sequence: CASSLAGTGTSNTGELFF. The CDR3, as DNA: TGCGCCAGCAGCTTGGCGGGGACCGGGACATCGAACACCGGGGAGCTGTTTTTT.

The chain recombines TRBV5-6 with TRBJ2-5; D not resolved. Germline CDR1 SGHDT, CDR2 YYEEEE. V was clipped by 4 bases and J by 5 bases, with 9 bases between them. CDR3 length equals 12 residues. The CDR3 sequence: CASSPKWETQYF. CDR3 in DNA: TGTGCCAGCAGCCCAAAGTGGGAGACCCAGTACTTC. The full variable domain, its missing parts supplied by reference TRBV5-6 and TRBJ2-5, is DAGVTQSPTHLIKTRGQQVTLRCSPKSGHDTVSWYQQALGQGPQFIFQYYEEEERQRGNFPDRFSGHQFPNYSSELNVNALLLGDSALYLCASSPKWETQYFGPGTRLLVL.

The rearrangement links TRBV7-6 to TRBJ1-6; possible D gene TRBD1, 6 bases. There are 16 residues in the CDR3. Germline lookup yields CDR1 SGHVS and CDR2 FNYEAQ. The V and J ends lost 4 bases and 2 bases respectively, with 12 bases between them. CDR3 residues: CASSSSGAAYNSPLHF. The CDR3 DNA sequence: TGTGCCAGCAGCTCATCAGGGGCGGCCTATAATTCACCCCTCCACTTT.

This clonotype appeared once. The J gene is TRBJ1-5, the V gene TRBV29-1; 9 positions match TRBD1. Germline CDR1 SQVTM, CDR2 ANQGSEA. V was pared by 5 bases and J by 4 bases, with 15 bases of the junction left unmatched. The CDR3 runs 17 residues. The CDR3 DNA sequence: TGCAGCGTTATTACAGGGGGCGGCGGGGGTGGGAATCAGCCCCAGCATTTT. It is translated as CSVITGGGGGGNQPQHF.

The chain joins TRBV5-1 to TRBJ1-1; tentative D call: TRBD1 (5 bases). The ends were cut back, 9 bases at V and 3 bases at J, with 18 bases in the middle. The CDR3 is made up of 14 amino acids. Germline-derived CDR1 and CDR2 are SGHRS and YFSETQ. The CDR3 DNA reads as TGCGCCACCGTCCCGGGGCCGGGGGACACTGAAGCTTTCTTT. This translates into CATVPGPGDTEAFF.

The chain joins TRBV7-9 to TRBJ2-5, with D tentatively TRBD1 or TRBD2 (7 bases each). Trimming shortened V by 5 bases and J by 5 bases, and 18 bases separated the two germline ends. The germline V gene encodes CDR1 SEHNR and CDR2 FQNEAQ (reference sequence). The CDR3 consists of 15 residues. CDR3 in amino acids: CASSPPGRGGETQYF. As DNA, the CDR3 is TGTGCCAGCAGCCCTCCGGGCAGGGGGGGCGAGACCCAGTACTTC.

This clonotype has just one count. V usage is TRBV7-9 and J usage is TRBJ1-1, with a weak D call TRBD1 (6 bases). The CDR3 loop spans 13 amino acids. Germline lookup yields CDR1 SEHNR and CDR2 FQNEAQ (reference sequence). V was trimmed by 5 bases and J by 7 bases, leaving 14 bases between them. CDR3 sequence (DNA): TGTGCCAGCAGCCCGCAGGGGACTGTTGAAGCTTTCTTT. Amino acid sequence: CASSPQGTVEAFF.

The sample holds one count of this clonotype. The gene calls are TRBV6-1 and TRBJ2-5, with 8 positions matching TRBD1. Germline trimming cut 5 bases from V and 2 bases from J; bases unmatched to any gene: 13. The length of the CDR3 is 17 residues. Germline CDR1 and CDR2: MNHNS and SASEGT. The CDR3 loop reads CASSPVKGQGGQETQYF. CDR3 sequence (DNA): TGTGCCAGCAGTCCAGTGAAAGGACAGGGAGGTCAAGAGACCCAGTACTTC.

The gene calls are TRBV4-2 and TRBJ1-1, with 7 bases matching TRBD1. Germline-derived CDR1 and CDR2 are LGHNA and YNFKEQ. This CDR3 spans 13 amino acids. The ends lost 7 bases at V and 3 bases at J; junction bases unmatched: 5. The CDR3 nucleotides read TGTGCCAGCAAGGCAGGGGGGGACACTGAAGCTTTCTTT. This sequence encodes CASKAGGDTEAFF.

This chain uses TRBV6-5 with TRBJ1-1; no reliable D call. Germline loops: CDR1 MNHEY, CDR2 SVGAGI. V shed 0 bases and J shed 3 bases, with 5 bases lying between them. CDR3 length: 13 residues. The CDR3 bases are TGTGCCAGCAGTTACTCGCAGCACACTGAAGCTTTCTTT. Translation: CASSYSQHTEAFF.

This clonotype was counted a single time. The rearrangement joins TRBV19 to TRBJ1-1, with unresolved D. Trimming cost V 5 bases and J 6 bases, with 13 bases left between them. The germline gives CDR1 LNHDA, CDR2 SQIVND (reference sequence). CDR3 length: 13 residues. CDR3 coding DNA: TGTGCCAGTAGTCACCGGGCTCCCGCTGAAGCTTTCTTT. Translation: CASSHRAPAEAFF.

Only one count was recorded for this clonotype. CDR3 sequence: CSVEAGQNQPQHF. The CDR3, as DNA: TGCAGCGTTGAAGCAGGTCAGAATCAGCCCCAGCATTTT. The V call is TRBV29-1, the J call TRBJ1-5; D unclear. The germline V and J ends were trimmed by 1 base and 4 bases, with 8 bases remaining between them. The CDR3 contains 13 residues. The germline V gene has CDR1 SQVTM and CDR2 ANQGSEA.

CDR3 amino acids: CASSPQDGTNYGYTF. CDR3 bases: TGTGCCAGCAGCCCACAGGACGGAACTAACTATGGCTACACCTTC. The genes are TRBV7-2 and TRBJ1-2, with D possibly TRBD1 on 5 matching bases. Trimming took 5 bases from V and 0 from J, leaving 13 bases between them. The CDR3 sequence is 15 residues long. Germline values: CDR1 SGHTA, CDR2 FQGNSA. Combining the CDR3 with reference TRBV7-2 and TRBJ1-2 gives the whole variable domain GAGVSQSPSNKVTEKGKDVELRCDPISGHTALYWYRQSLGQGLEFLIYFQGNSAPDKSGLPSDRFSAERTGGSVSTLTIQRTQQEDSAVYLCASSPQDGTNYGYTFGSGTRLTVV.

V is TRBV29-1 and J is TRBJ1-5; the D is unclear. The CDR3 extends over 13 amino acids. The V end lost 4 bases, the J end lost 6 bases, and 13 bases lay between the germline ends. CDR1 and CDR2 from the germline V gene are SQVTM and ANQGSEA. CDR3 in DNA: TGCAGCGTTGTTAAGGGTGTTGGTCAGCCCCAGCATTTT. As protein: CSVVKGVGQPQHF. The entire variable domain, with the rest obtained from reference TRBV29-1 and TRBJ1-5, is as follows: SAVISQKPSRDICQRGTSLTIQCQVDSQVTMMFWYRQQPGQSLTLIATANQGSEATYESGFVIDKFPISRPNLTFSTLTVSNMSPEDSSIYLCSVVKGVGQPQHFGDGTRLSIL.

V and J are TRBV12-3 or TRBV12-4 and TRBJ2-7; possibly TRBD1 or TRBD2 for D (5 bases each). Deletions cut 3 bases from V and 5 bases from J, with 17 bases between. The CDR3 spans 15 residues. Written as DNA, the CDR3 is TGTGCCAGCAGTTTGTTTTGGGACGCTGAGGACGAGCAGTACTTC. It encodes CASSLFWDAEDEQYF.

This rearrangement joins TRBV12-3 or TRBV12-4 to TRBJ2-5, with 8 positions matching TRBD2. Losses at the gene ends were 2 bases for V and 4 bases for J; bases not matched to a gene: 9. The CDR3 has 16 amino acids. The chain's CDR3 is CASSLRASGRVETQYF. CDR3 DNA sequence: TGTGCCAGCAGTTTAAGGGCTAGCGGGCGGGTAGAGACCCAGTACTTC.